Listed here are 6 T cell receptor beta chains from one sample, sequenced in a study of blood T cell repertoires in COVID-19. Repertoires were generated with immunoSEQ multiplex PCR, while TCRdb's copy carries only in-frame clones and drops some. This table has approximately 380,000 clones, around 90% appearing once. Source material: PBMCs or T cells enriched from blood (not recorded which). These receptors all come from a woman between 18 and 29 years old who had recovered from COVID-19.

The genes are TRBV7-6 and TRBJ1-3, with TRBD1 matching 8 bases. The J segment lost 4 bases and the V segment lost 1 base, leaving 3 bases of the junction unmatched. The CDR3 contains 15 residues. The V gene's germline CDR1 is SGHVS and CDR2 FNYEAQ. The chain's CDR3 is CASSLGTGRGNTIYF. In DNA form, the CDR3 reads TGTGCCAGCAGCTTAGGGACAGGGAGAGGAAACACCATATATTTT. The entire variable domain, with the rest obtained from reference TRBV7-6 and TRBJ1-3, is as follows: GAGVSQSPRYKVTKRGQDVALRCDPISGHVSLYWYRQALGQGPEFLTYFNYEAQQDKSGLPNDRFSAERPEGSISTLTIQRTEQRDSAMYRCASSLGTGRGNTIYFGEGSWLTVV.

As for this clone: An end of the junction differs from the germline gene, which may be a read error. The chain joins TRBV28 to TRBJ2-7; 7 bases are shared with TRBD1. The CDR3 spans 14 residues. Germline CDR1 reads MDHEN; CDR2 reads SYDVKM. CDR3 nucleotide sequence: TGTGCCAGCAGTACCGACCGGGACAGAGGCACCTCGGGGTTC. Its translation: CASSTDRDRGTSGF.

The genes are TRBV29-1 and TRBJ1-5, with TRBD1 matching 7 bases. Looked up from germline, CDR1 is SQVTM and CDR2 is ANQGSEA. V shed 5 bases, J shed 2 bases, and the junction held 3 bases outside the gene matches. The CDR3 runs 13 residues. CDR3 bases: TGCAGCGTTACAGGGGAAGGCAATCAGCCCCAGCATTTT. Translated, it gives CSVTGEGNQPQHF.

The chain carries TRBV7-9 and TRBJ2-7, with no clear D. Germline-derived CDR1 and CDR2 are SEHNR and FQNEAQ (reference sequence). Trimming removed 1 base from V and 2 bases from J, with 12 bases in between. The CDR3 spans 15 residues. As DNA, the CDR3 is TGTGCCAGCAGCTTAGGGTCAGATTATACCTACGAGCAGTACTTC. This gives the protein CASSLGSDYTYEQYF.

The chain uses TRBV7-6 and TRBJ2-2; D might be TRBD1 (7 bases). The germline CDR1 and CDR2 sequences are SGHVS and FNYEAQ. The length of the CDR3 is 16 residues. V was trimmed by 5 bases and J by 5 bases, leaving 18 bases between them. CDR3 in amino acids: CASSTGPGGPTGELFF. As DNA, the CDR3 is TGTGCCAGCAGCACGGGGCCAGGGGGGCCAACCGGGGAGCTGTTTTTT.

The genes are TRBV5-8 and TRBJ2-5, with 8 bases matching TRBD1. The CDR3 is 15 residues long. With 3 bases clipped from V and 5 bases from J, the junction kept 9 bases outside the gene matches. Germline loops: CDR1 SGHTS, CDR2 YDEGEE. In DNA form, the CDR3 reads TGTGCCAGCAGCTCGCAGGGGGCTGAGTGGGAGACCCAGTACTTC. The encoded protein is CASSSQGAEWETQYF.